The 7 T cell receptor beta chains below were found in one sample sequenced in a study of blood T cells in healthy people across ages. Primers used in a second PCR of roughly 6 to 11 cycles were a sample-barcoded 5' primer and a J-beta primer mix. Using its own MiXCR run on the 5' RACE reads, TCRdb lists one record per CDR3 protein. The sample shows about 2 million distinct CDR3 sequences, 49% of them seen only once. Specimen: blood. The receptors originated from a woman aged 40 to 55 in good health.

This clonotype has only a few counts. The V gene is TRBV20-1, the J gene TRBJ2-7; 11 nucleotides line up with TRBD2. The CDR3 loop spans 13 amino acids. V dropped 3 bases and J dropped 3; count of bases not matched to a gene: 1. Germline V gene data show CDR1 as DFQATT and CDR2 as SNEGSKA (reference sequence). CDR3 sequence reads: CSASGTSGYEQYF. CDR3 in DNA: TGCAGTGCTAGTGGGACTAGCGGCTACGAGCAGTACTTC.

A note on this clonotype: Germline and junction disagree at one end, which may indicate a read error. The chain combines TRBV7-7 with TRBJ2-7; D is perhaps TRBD1 or TRBD2 (5 bases each). Gene TRBJ2-5 matches the end of the DNA better, so the J call may be wrong. CDR3 length: 14 residues. Germline CDR1 SSHAT, CDR2 FNYEAQ (reference sequence). The CDR3 sequence is CASSRRDVRETQYF. In DNA form, the CDR3 reads TGTGCTAGCAGTCGCCGGGACGTAAGAGAGACCCAGTACTTC.

The chain's CDR3 is CASSKVPGSQETQYF. The CDR3 nucleotides read TGTGCCAGCAGCAAAGTCCCAGGATCCCAAGAGACCCAGTACTTC. This chain connects TRBV21-1 to TRBJ2-5; TRBD1, the table's D call, was not compared with the DNA. TRBV21-1 is labeled a pseudogene. The CDR3 runs to 15 residues.

V is TRBV6-5 and J is TRBJ2-5; TRBD1 matches 7 bases. The CDR3 totals 16 residues. V shed 2 bases, J shed 2 bases, and the junction held 8 bases outside the gene matches. CDR1 is MNHEY and CDR2 is SVGAGI in the germline V gene. Here the CDR3 DNA reads TGTGCCAGCAGTTACGGTGGGGGACAGCTGCAAGAGACCCAGTACTTC. Translation gives CASSYGGGQLQETQYF.

For the CDR3, the DNA is TGCAGTGCTAGAAGGCTAGCGGGGGCAGAGACCCAGTTCTTC. Amino acid sequence: CSARRLAGAETQFF. This chain uses TRBV20-1 with TRBJ2-1; 10 nucleotides match TRBD2. The CDR3 length is 14 residues. The ends lost 2 bases at V and 13 bases at J; junction bases unmatched: 11. Germline V lookup: CDR1 DFQATT, CDR2 SNEGSKA (reference sequence).

This clonotype was seen just once. The rearrangement links TRBV25-1 to TRBJ1-1; no clear D. Germline-derived CDR1 and CDR2 are MGHDK and SYGVNS. V gave up 3 bases and J gave up 5 bases, with 16 bases separating them. The CDR3 has 15 amino acids. CDR3 sequence reads: CASSEFRLGGTEAFF. DNA of the CDR3: TGTGCCAGCAGTGAGTTTCGGTTAGGCGGGACTGAAGCTTTCTTT.

This clonotype has only a few counts. The chain carries TRBV7-8 and TRBJ2-5, with D possibly called TRBD1 or TRBD2 (5 bases each). CDR3 length equals 16 residues. Germline V CDR1 and CDR2: SGHVS, FQNEAQ. V was pared by 2 bases and J by 2 bases, with 15 bases between. Here the CDR3 reads CASSLWDPSEQETQYF. The CDR3 DNA follows: TGTGCCAGCAGCTTATGGGACCCCTCGGAGCAAGAGACCCAGTACTTC. Based on the CDR3 plus reference TRBV7-8 and TRBJ2-5, the full variable domain is GAGVSQSPRYKVAKRGQDVALRCDPISGHVSLFWYQQALGQGPEFLTYFQNEAQLDKSGLPSDRFFAERPEGSVSTLKIQRTQQEDSAVYLCASSLWDPSEQETQYFGPGTRLLVL.